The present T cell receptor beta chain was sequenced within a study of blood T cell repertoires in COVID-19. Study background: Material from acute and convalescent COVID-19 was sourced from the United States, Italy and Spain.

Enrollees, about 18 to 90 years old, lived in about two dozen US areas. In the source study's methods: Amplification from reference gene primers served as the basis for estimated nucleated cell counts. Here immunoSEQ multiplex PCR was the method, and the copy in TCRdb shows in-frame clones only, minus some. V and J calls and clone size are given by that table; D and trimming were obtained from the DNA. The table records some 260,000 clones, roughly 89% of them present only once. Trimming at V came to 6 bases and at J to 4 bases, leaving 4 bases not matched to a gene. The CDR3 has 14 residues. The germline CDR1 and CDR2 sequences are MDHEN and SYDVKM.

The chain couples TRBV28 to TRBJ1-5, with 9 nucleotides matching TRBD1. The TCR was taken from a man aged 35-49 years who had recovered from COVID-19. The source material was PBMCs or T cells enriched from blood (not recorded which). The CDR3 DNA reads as TGTGCCAGCAGGGACAGGGGTGGGAATCAGCCCCAGCATTTT. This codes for CASRDRGGNQPQHF.